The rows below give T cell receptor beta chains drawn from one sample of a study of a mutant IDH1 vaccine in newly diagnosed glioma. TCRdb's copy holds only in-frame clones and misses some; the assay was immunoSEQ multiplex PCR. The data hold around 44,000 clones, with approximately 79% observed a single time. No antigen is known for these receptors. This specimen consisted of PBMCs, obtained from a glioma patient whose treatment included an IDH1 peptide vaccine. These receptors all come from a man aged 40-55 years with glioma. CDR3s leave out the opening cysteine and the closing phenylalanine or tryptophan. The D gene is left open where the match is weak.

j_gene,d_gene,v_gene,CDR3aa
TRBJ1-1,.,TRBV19,ASTRTVNTEAF
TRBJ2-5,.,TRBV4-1,ASSQWRKETQY
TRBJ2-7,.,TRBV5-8,ASSWGRWREQY
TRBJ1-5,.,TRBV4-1,ASSQELERRYQPQH
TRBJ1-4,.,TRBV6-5,ASTPGVGEKLF
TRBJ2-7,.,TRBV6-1,ASSDYGWAYEQY
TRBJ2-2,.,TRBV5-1,ASSLLTVNTGELF
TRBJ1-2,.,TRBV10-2,ASSESGTRQKNGYT
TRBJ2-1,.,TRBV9,ASSPRLGNEQF
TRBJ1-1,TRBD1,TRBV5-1,ASSLADRGQTRNVAF